This TCR beta chain derives from a study of blood T cell repertoires in COVID-19 (TCRdb year 2020). For the wider study: The collaborator samples originated in the United States, Italy and Spain and spanned the acute and convalescent phases of COVID-19. The material from the prospective study consisted of cDNA or gDNA derived from T cells, B-cell-depleted T cells, or PBMCs. Deeply sampled blood TCRbeta repertoires from subjects exposed to, actively infected with, or recovered from COVID-19 were included in the dataset. The repertoires were released in a freely available public database intended as a resource for research on the immune response to SARS-CoV-2. Samples came from the ongoing ImmuneRACE study (first 160 participants) plus 1,254 subjects from 6 global collaborators. Nearly every sample came with metadata listing a de-identified subject ID, COVID-19 status, age in years and sex. Where available, HLA class I and class II types were obtained from metadata supplied by the sample provider rather than from assay-based typing. Study-wide findings and limitations: The amount of clinical and demographic metadata varied by source and participant and was provided uncurated.

The immunoSEQ Assay, a bias-controlled multiplex PCR, was used to amplify TCRbeta CDR3 regions from genomic DNA. The paper's data handling went like this. Nucleated cell counts per sample were estimated from amplification of reference gene primers within the assay. Sequence reads were collapsed and filtered to measure the absolute abundance of every unique TCRbeta CDR3 rearrangement. For each sample, productive Simpson clonality was calculated as the square root of Simpson's diversity index over productive rearrangements. Held by TCRdb, this immuneACCESS table contains in-frame sequences only and omits some clones. Under half of the omission traces to an unresolved V gene where checked; the cause of the rest is unknown. Clone size and the V and J calls come from that table; the DNA yielded D and trimming. The sample profile shows some 70,000 clones; about 89% of them were found once. Around 0.6% of the sample comes from the top ten.

Note on this clone: Its antigen is unknown. The sample holds no much larger clone one base away, and base qualities are not on file.

Each collaborating institution followed its own protocols to collect whole blood in K2EDTA tubes. Collaborator samples were shipped for TCRbeta analysis as frozen whole blood, isolated PBMCs, or DNA extracted from either sample type. The cysteine opens and the phenylalanine closes a CDR3 of 15 amino acids. The only DNA kept is the CDR3, 45 bases in frame from the first base. From the germline V gene, CDR1 is SQVTM and CDR2 is ANQGSEA. V and J are trimmed by 6 bases and 0 bases, and the gene matches miss 11 bases of the junction. The TCR comes from a man in his 60s with acute or convalescent COVID-19. The sequenced sample consisted of peripheral blood. The V gene is TRBV29-1 and the J gene is TRBJ2-7; 7 bases in the junction line up with TRBD1. The sequence in DNA is TGCAGCGTGGAATCCGGGACAGCAAACTCCTACGAGCAGTACTTC. Its protein reads: CSVESGTANSYEQYF.